The next 15 T cell receptor beta chains were all read from a single sample in a study of Graves' ophthalmopathy and Graves' hyperthyroidism. The sequenced template was RNA, covering the TCR beta CDR3 region. HTBI-primed RT-PCR formed the first round, and a multiplex PCR formed the second. TCRdb re-called the multiplex PCR reads with MiXCR, one entry per CDR3 protein. The sample records hundreds of thousands of distinct CDR3 sequences, more than 20% being singletons. What was sequenced was peripheral blood. The receptors originated from a woman under 30 with stable Graves' hyperthyroidism.

V and J are TRBV15 and TRBJ2-7, with 9 nucleotides matching TRBD1. The junction had 7 bases not matched to a gene; V was cut back by 3 bases and J by 4 bases. The CDR3 is 15 amino acids. Per germline, CDR1 LNHNV and CDR2 YYDKDF (reference sequence). The CDR3 protein is CATSSPRTGDYEQYF. CDR3 in DNA: TGTGCCACCAGCAGTCCCCGGACAGGGGATTACGAGCAGTACTTC.

This clonotype was counted at least ten times. The chain employs TRBV18 and TRBJ2-7; TRBD1 matches at 7 bases. In germline, CDR1 is KGHSH, CDR2 LQKENI. This CDR3 region has 15 residues. V lost 4 bases to trimming and J lost 6 bases; unmatched junction nucleotides: 12. CDR3 sequence reads: CASSRSTGTLGEQYF. The CDR3 nucleotides are TGTGCCAGCTCACGATCGACAGGGACCCTAGGCGAGCAGTACTTC.

In this sample, this clonotype turned up many times. The CDR3 nucleotides are TGTGCCAGCAGTTTACTGGGCAGGAGCTCCTACGAGCAGTACTTC. Translation: CASSLLGRSSYEQYF. The rearrangement joins TRBV12-3 or TRBV12-4 to TRBJ2-7; D remains unclear. Trimming took 2 bases from V and 0 from J, leaving 11 bases between them. The CDR3 totals 15 residues.

This clonotype was recorded at least ten times. J is TRBJ2-7 and V is TRBV15, with 7 bases lining up with TRBD1. Germline V CDR1 and CDR2: LNHNV, YYDKDF (reference sequence). This CDR3 contains 15 residues. Unmatched junction bases numbered 8, after V lost 0 bases and J lost 6 bases. Here the CDR3 DNA reads TGTGCCACCAGCAGAGATACGTGGGCAGGGGGCGAGCAGTACTTC. Residues: CATSRDTWAGGEQYF.

This clonotype came up many times. The V gene is TRBV20-1, the J gene TRBJ1-6, with D possibly being TRBD1 (5 bases). This CDR3 has 16 residues. Trimming removed 5 bases at V and 1 base at J, with 15 bases between. The germline V gene encodes CDR1 DFQATT and CDR2 SNEGSKA (reference sequence). In DNA, the CDR3 is TGCAGTGCTCCCCGGGGGGGGGATTCCTATAATTCACCCCTCCACTTT. Its protein product is CSAPRGGDSYNSPLHF.

In its sample, this clonotype was seen many times. The chain is built from TRBV6-5 and TRBJ1-1; D not resolved. This CDR3 contains 13 residues. The ends were cut back, 2 bases at V and 0 bases at J, with 4 bases in the middle. CDR1 and CDR2 (germline): MNHEY, SVGAGI. DNA for the CDR3: TGTGCCAGCAGTTACCGAGTGAACACTGAAGCTTTCTTT. This translates into CASSYRVNTEAFF.

This clonotype has a count of ten or more. The chain uses TRBV7-9 and TRBJ1-1, with TRBD1 as a possible D gene (6 bases). V lost 0 bases to trimming and J lost 6 bases, with 8 bases between them. The CDR3 contains 13 residues. CDR1 and CDR2 from the germline V gene are SEHNR and FQNEAQ (reference sequence). CDR3 region: CASSLARGAEAFF. CDR3 bases: TGTGCCAGCAGCTTAGCGAGGGGGGCTGAAGCTTTCTTT.

The table lists this clonotype with many counts. The chain uses TRBV7-2 and TRBJ2-5, with D unresolved. Trimming removed 5 bases from V and 1 base from J, with 11 bases in between. The length of the CDR3 is 14 residues. Per germline, CDR1 SGHTA and CDR2 FQGNSA. DNA for the CDR3: TGTGCCAGCAGCAAAGGACGGTCCCAAGAGACCCAGTACTTC. It translates to CASSKGRSQETQYF.

This clonotype has ten or more counts. This chain links TRBV11-2 with TRBJ2-7; D possibly corresponds to TRBD2 (6 bases). Germline V gives CDR1 SGHAT, CDR2 FQNNGV. Trimming removed 7 bases from V and 5 bases from J, with 15 bases in between. CDR3 length: 13 residues. The CDR3 protein is CASTYTGGDEQYF. Here the CDR3 DNA reads TGTGCCAGCACCTACACAGGAGGGGACGAGCAGTACTTC.

A note on this clonotype: This may come from a read error, since a much larger clone is one base off. The rearrangement uses TRBV2 and TRBJ2-5; 16 nucleotides agree with TRBD2. The J segment lost 2 bases and the V segment lost 3 bases, leaving 6 bases of the junction unmatched. Germline V gene sequence: CDR1 SNHLY, CDR2 FYNNEI. The CDR3 spans 18 residues. The CDR3 coding sequence is TGTGCCAGCAGTGACGGGACTAGCGGGAGGGCTCCGCAAGAGACCCAGTACTTC. Translated: CASSDGTSGRAPQETQYF.

This clonotype was seen just once. The V and J genes are TRBV4-2 and TRBJ2-7, with 12 bases fitting TRBD2. The J segment lost 5 bases and the V segment lost 5 bases, leaving 13 bases of the junction unmatched. Per germline, CDR1 LGHNA and CDR2 YNFKEQ. The CDR3 consists of 17 residues. The CDR3 DNA reads TGTGCCAGCAGCAAAGGTGTTTCTAGCGGGAGGGAGGACGAGCAGTACTTC. Protein product: CASSKGVSSGREDEQYF.

This clonotype was seen a few times. This chain uses TRBV5-1 with TRBJ2-2, with D tentatively TRBD2 (5 bases). The germline gives CDR1 SGHRS, CDR2 YFSETQ. This CDR3 contains 14 residues. Trimming removed 4 bases from V and 3 bases from J, with 10 bases in between. CDR3 in amino acids: CASSTKDYTGELFF. CDR3 coding DNA: TGCGCCAGCAGCACGAAGGACTACACCGGGGAGCTGTTTTTT.

The rearrangement uses TRBV11-2 and TRBJ1-6; possible D gene TRBD1, 6 bases. The germline gives CDR1 SGHAT, CDR2 FQNNGV. Between the trimmed V and J ends, which lost 3 bases and 2 bases, there was a span of 11 bases. There are 16 residues in the CDR3. CDR3 sequence (DNA): TGTGCCAGCAGCTTTGGCAGGGGCGCCTATAATTCACCCCTCCACTTT. This gives the protein CASSFGRGAYNSPLHF.

This clonotype came up many times. V and J are TRBV6-2 or TRBV6-3 and TRBJ1-2; possible D gene TRBD1, 6 bases. There are 13 residues in the CDR3. Deletions cut 5 bases from V and 3 bases from J, with 10 bases between. Germline loops: CDR1 MNHEY, CDR2 SVGEGT. The CDR3 protein is CASSRQEYYGYTF. The CDR3 region has the DNA TGTGCCAGCAGTCGACAGGAATACTATGGCTACACCTTC.

This clonotype was found many times. The genes are TRBV5-1 and TRBJ2-5; a possible D gene is TRBD1 (5 bases). The CDR3 has 16 amino acids. The V end was cut by 0 bases, the J end by 5 bases, with 17 bases between. Germline V gene data show CDR1 as SGHRS and CDR2 as YFSETQ. This chain's CDR3 is CASSLDSPGIRETQYF. The CDR3 nucleotides read TGCGCCAGCAGCTTGGATAGCCCAGGGATTCGGGAGACCCAGTACTTC.